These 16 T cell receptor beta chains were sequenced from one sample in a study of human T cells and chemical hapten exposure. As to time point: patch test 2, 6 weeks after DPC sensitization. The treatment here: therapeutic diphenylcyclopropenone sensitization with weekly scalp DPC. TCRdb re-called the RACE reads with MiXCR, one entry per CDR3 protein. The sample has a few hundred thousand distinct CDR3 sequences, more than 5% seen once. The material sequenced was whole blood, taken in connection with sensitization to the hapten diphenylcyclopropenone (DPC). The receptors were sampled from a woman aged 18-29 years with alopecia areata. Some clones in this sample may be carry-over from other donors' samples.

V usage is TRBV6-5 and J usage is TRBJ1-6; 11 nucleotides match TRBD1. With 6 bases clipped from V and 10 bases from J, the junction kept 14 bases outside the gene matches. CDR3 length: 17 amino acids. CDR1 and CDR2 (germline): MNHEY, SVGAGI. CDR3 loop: CASRVTGTGGNPSPLHF. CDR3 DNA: TGTGCCAGCAGAGTAACCGGGACAGGGGGTAACCCCTCACCCCTCCACTTT.

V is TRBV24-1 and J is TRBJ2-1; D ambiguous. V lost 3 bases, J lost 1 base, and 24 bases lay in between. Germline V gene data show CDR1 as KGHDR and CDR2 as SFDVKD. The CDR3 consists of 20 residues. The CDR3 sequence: CATSDGPSGPSFGSYNEQFF. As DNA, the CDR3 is TGTGCCACCAGTGATGGACCCTCGGGCCCTAGTTTCGGGTCCTACAATGAGCAGTTCTTC.

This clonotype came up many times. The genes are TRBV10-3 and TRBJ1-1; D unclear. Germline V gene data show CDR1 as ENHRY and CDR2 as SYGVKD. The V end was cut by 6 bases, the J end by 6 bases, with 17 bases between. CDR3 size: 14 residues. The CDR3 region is CAIRGIHESAEAFF. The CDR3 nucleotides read TGTGCCATCAGGGGGATTCACGAGAGCGCTGAAGCTTTCTTT.

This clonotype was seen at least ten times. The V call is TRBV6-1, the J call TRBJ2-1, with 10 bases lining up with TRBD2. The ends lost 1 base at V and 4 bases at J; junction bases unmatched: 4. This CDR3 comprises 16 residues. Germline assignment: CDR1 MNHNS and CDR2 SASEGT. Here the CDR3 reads CASSEELAGVYNEQFF. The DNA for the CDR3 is TGTGCCAGCAGTGAAGAGCTAGCGGGGGTGTACAATGAGCAGTTCTTC.

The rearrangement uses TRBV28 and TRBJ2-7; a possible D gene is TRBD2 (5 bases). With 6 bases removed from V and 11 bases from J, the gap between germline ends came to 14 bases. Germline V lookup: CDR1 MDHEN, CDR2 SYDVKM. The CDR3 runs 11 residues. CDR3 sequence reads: CASSRGPRKYF. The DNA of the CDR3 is TGTGCCAGCAGCCGAGGGCCCCGCAAGTACTTC.

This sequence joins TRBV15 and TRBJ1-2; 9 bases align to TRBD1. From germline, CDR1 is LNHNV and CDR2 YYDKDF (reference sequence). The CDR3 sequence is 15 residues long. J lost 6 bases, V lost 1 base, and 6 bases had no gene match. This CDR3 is CATSRGGQGLDGYTF. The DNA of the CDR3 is TGTGCCACCAGCAGAGGTGGACAGGGGCTGGATGGCTACACCTTC.

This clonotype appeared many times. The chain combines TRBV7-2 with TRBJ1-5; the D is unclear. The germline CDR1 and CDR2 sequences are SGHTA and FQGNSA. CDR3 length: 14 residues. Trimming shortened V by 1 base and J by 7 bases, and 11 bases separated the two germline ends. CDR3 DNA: TGTGCCAGCAGCTTAGAGTCGCGCCAGCAGCCCCAGCATTTT. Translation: CASSLESRQQPQHF.

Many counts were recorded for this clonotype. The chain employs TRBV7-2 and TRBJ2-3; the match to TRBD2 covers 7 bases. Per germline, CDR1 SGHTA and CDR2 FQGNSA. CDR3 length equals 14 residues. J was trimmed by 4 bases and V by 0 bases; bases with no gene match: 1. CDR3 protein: CASSLAAGPDTQYF. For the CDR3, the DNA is TGTGCCAGCAGCTTAGCAGCGGGGCCAGATACGCAGTATTTT.

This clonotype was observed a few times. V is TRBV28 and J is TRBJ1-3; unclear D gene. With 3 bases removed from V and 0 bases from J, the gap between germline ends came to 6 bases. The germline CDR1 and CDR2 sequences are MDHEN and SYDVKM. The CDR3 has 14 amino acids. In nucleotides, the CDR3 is TGTGCCAGCAGTTTGGGGTTCTCTGGAAACACCATATATTTT. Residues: CASSLGFSGNTIYF.

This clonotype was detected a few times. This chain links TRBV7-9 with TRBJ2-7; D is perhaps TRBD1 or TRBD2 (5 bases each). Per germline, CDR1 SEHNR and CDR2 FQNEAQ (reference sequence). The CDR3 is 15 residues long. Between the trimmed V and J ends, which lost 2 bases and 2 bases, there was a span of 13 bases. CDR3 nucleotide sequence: TGTGCCAGCAGCTTATGGTCTGGGGACGCCTACGAGCAGTACTTC. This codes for CASSLWSGDAYEQYF. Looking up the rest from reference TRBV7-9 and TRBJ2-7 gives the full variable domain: DTGVSQNPRHKITKRGQNVTFRCDPISEHNRLYWYRQTLGQGPEFLTYFQNEAQLEKSRLLSDRFSAERPKGSFSTLEIQRTEQGDSAMYLCASSLWSGDAYEQYFGPGTRLTVT.

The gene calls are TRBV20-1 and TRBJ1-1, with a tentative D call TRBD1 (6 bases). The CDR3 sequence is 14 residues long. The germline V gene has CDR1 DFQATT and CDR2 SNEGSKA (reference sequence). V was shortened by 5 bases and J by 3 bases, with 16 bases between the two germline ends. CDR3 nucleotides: TGCAGTGCTGATTACAGGGTAGCGGACACTGAAGCTTTCTTT. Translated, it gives CSADYRVADTEAFF.

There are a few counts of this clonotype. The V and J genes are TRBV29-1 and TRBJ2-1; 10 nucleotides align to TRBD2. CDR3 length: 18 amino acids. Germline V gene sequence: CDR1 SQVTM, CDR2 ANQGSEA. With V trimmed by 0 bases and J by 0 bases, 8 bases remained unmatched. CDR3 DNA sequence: TGCAGCGTTGAAGATGGGAAACTAGCGGGGTTCTCCTACAATGAGCAGTTCTTC. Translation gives CSVEDGKLAGFSYNEQFF.

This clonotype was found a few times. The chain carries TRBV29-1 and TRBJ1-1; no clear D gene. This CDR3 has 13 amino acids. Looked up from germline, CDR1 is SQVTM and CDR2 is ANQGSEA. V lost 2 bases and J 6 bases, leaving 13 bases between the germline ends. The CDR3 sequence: CSVEFQREAEAFF. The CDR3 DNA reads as TGCAGCGTTGAATTCCAACGGGAAGCTGAAGCTTTCTTT.

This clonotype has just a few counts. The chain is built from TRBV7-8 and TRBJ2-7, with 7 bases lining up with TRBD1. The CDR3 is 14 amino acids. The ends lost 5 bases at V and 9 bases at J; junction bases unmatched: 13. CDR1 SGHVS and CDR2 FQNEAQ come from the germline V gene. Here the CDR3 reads CASSRGQSAFGQYF. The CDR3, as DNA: TGTGCCAGCAGCCGGGGACAGTCCGCTTTTGGGCAGTACTTC. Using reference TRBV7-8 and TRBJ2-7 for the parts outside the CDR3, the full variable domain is GAGVSQSPRYKVAKRGQDVALRCDPISGHVSLFWYQQALGQGPEFLTYFQNEAQLDKSGLPSDRFFAERPEGSVSTLKIQRTQQEDSAVYLCASSRGQSAFGQYFGPGTRLTVT.

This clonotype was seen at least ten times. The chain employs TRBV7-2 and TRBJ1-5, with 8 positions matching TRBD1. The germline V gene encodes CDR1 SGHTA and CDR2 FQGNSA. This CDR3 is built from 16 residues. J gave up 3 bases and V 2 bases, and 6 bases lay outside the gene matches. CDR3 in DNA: TGTGCCAGCAGCTTATTGACAGGGGTCCCCAATCAGCCCCAGCATTTT. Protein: CASSLLTGVPNQPQHF. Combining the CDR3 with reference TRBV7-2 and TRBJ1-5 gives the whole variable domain GAGVSQSPSNKVTEKGKDVELRCDPISGHTALYWYRQSLGQGLEFLIYFQGNSAPDKSGLPSDRFSAERTGGSVSTLTIQRTQQEDSAVYLCASSLLTGVPNQPQHFGDGTRLSIL.

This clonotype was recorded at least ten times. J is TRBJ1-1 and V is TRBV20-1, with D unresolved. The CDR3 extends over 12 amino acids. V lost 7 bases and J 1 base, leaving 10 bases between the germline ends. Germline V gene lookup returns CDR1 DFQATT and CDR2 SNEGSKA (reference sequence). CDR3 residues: CSVAVGNTEAFF. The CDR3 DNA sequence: TGCAGTGTCGCAGTGGGGAACACTGAAGCTTTCTTT.